The 14 T cell receptor beta chains presented below share a single source sample, sequenced in a study of technical replicates of blood from a few donors. Using immunoSEQ multiplex PCR, the repertoire was profiled, and TCRdb retains in-frame clones only, with some absent. The sample consists of 75,000 to 100,000 clones, around 95% of them appearing once. Sequenced sample: T cells isolated from PBMCs. The receptors originated from a human donor in good health.

The chain joins TRBV4-1 to TRBJ2-6; TRBD1 matches 8 bases. The CDR3 loop spans 17 amino acids. Germline V CDR1 and CDR2: MGHRA, YSYEKL. J was trimmed by 0 bases and V by 4 bases; bases with no gene match: 5. The CDR3 coding sequence is TGCGCCAGCAGCCCGGGACAGGCTCCCTCTGGGGCCAACGTCCTGACTTTC. It yields the protein CASSPGQAPSGANVLTF.

This sequence joins TRBV7-8 and TRBJ2-1, with 8 positions matching TRBD2. This CDR3 spans 16 amino acids. The V and J ends lost 1 base and 4 bases, in that order; junction bases with no gene match: 6. The germline V gene has CDR1 SGHVS and CDR2 FQNEAQ. DNA for the CDR3: TGTGCCAGCAGCTTAGTCACTAGCGGAGCTTACAATGAGCAGTTCTTC. Its translation is CASSLVTSGAYNEQFF.

The chain combines TRBV4-1 with TRBJ2-7; D gene unclear. Trimming removed 0 bases from V and 12 bases from J, with 12 bases in between. This CDR3 contains 12 residues. The germline gives CDR1 MGHRA, CDR2 YSYEKL. The CDR3 sequence is CASSQDGQLVYF. The DNA of the CDR3 is TGCGCCAGCAGCCAAGATGGTCAACTCGTGTACTTC.

J is TRBJ2-1 and V is TRBV5-1, with 8 positions matching TRBD2. Germline assignment: CDR1 SGHRS and CDR2 YFSETQ. After removal of 4 bases from V and 0 bases from J, the junction contained 6 bases not matched to a gene. The CDR3 loop spans 16 amino acids. The CDR3 DNA sequence: TGCGCCAGCAGCCGGACTAGCCCTAGCTCCTACAATGAGCAGTTCTTC. Residues: CASSRTSPSSYNEQFF.

This chain connects TRBV5-1 to TRBJ1-3; possible D gene TRBD1, 5 bases. This CDR3 is built from 16 residues. Germline values: CDR1 SGHRS, CDR2 YFSETQ. V dropped 3 bases and J dropped 0 bases, with 13 bases sitting between them. The CDR3 reads CASSSGLSVSGNTIYF. CDR3 nucleotides: TGCGCCAGCAGCTCGGGACTTTCGGTCTCTGGAAACACCATATATTTT.

V usage is TRBV5-4 and J usage is TRBJ2-7; 7 nucleotides line up with TRBD1. The CDR3 sequence is 14 residues long. The V segment lost 1 base and the J segment 5 bases; nucleotides outside the gene matches: 6. Germline V gene lookup returns CDR1 SGHNT and CDR2 YYREEE (reference sequence). CDR3 residues: CASSLRGTVNEQYF. The CDR3 DNA follows: TGTGCCAGCAGCTTGAGAGGGACAGTGAACGAGCAGTACTTC. The full variable domain, completed using reference TRBV5-4 and TRBJ2-7, is ETGVTQSPTHLIKTRGQQVTLRCSSQSGHNTVSWYQQALGQGPQFIFQYYREEENGRGNFPPRFSGLQFPNYSSELNVNALELDDSALYLCASSLRGTVNEQYFGPGTRLTVT.

This clone has only one observation. V usage is TRBV7-9 and J usage is TRBJ1-1; a weak D match, TRBD1 (5 bases). The germline CDR1 and CDR2 sequences are SEHNR and FQNEAQ (reference sequence). The V end lost 4 bases, the J end lost 3 bases, and 15 bases lay between the germline ends. This CDR3 has 15 residues. CDR3 loop: CASSSTVPADTEAFF. The CDR3 nucleotides are TGTGCCAGCAGCTCGACAGTCCCGGCGGACACTGAAGCTTTCTTT. Complete variable domain (other parts from reference TRBV7-9 and TRBJ1-1): DTGVSQNPRHKITKRGQNVTFRCDPISEHNRLYWYRQTLGQGPEFLTYFQNEAQLEKSRLLSDRFSAERPKGSFSTLEIQRTEQGDSAMYLCASSSTVPADTEAFFGQGTRLTVV.

Regarding this clone: Distinct nucleotide sequences in the sample also encode this CDR3. The chain employs TRBV28 and TRBJ2-5; D uncertain. The germline V gene has CDR1 MDHEN and CDR2 SYDVKM. V was clipped by 3 bases and J by 5 bases, with 4 bases between them. This CDR3 is built from 11 residues. The CDR3 DNA is TGTGCCAGCAGTTTTCTGGAGACCCAGTACTTC. Its protein is CASSFLETQYF.

The chain couples TRBV5-1 to TRBJ2-7, with 10 bases that match TRBD2. CDR1 and CDR2 from the germline V gene are SGHRS and YFSETQ. The CDR3 consists of 17 residues. Losses at the gene ends were 4 bases for V and 0 bases for J; bases not matched to a gene: 10. The CDR3 here is CASSPSAGGGFSYEQYF. CDR3 in DNA: TGCGCCAGCAGCCCGTCAGCGGGAGGGGGCTTCTCCTACGAGCAGTACTTC. The full variable domain, completed using reference TRBV5-1 and TRBJ2-7, is KAGVTQTPRYLIKTRGQQVTLSCSPISGHRSVSWYQQTPGQGLQFLFEYFSETQRNKGNFPGRFSGRQFSNSRSEMNVSTLELGDSALYLCASSPSAGGGFSYEQYFGPGTRLTVT.

The chain carries TRBV28 and TRBJ1-4; D perhaps matches TRBD1 (6 bases). From germline, CDR1 is MDHEN and CDR2 SYDVKM. The length of the CDR3 is 11 residues. V was cut by 8 bases and J by 8 bases, with 9 bases left in between. Here the CDR3 reads CASRTEEKLFF. The CDR3 coding sequence is TGTGCCAGCCGGACAGAGGAAAAACTGTTTTTT.

This sequence joins TRBV29-1 and TRBJ2-7; D unclear. The germline V gene has CDR1 SQVTM and CDR2 ANQGSEA. The CDR3 is 15 residues long. With 6 bases removed from V and 0 bases from J, the gap between germline ends came to 18 bases. This CDR3 reads CSVETRYSSSYEQYF. DNA of the CDR3: TGCAGCGTCGAAACCCGGTACTCGAGCTCCTACGAGCAGTACTTC.

The rearrangement joins TRBV28 to TRBJ2-3; D may be TRBD2 (5 bases). CDR3 length equals 15 residues. The V and J ends lost 3 bases and 3 bases respectively, with 13 bases between them. The germline V gene has CDR1 MDHEN and CDR2 SYDVKM. The CDR3 coding sequence is TGTGCCAGCAGTTTCGACACGGGAATGACAGATACGCAGTATTTT. Translated: CASSFDTGMTDTQYF.

V is TRBV19 and J is TRBJ1-5, with 9 nucleotides matching TRBD1. Germline CDR1 is LNHDA and CDR2 is SQIVND (reference sequence). V lost 7 bases to trimming and J lost 5 bases; unmatched junction nucleotides: 6. The CDR3 loop spans 14 amino acids. CDR3 bases: TGTGCCAGTACCGGGACAGGGAGCGATCAGCCCCAGCATTTT. Translated: CASTGTGSDQPQHF.

The chain is built from TRBV9 and TRBJ2-7; tentative D call: TRBD2 (5 bases). Germline V gives CDR1 SGDLS, CDR2 YYNGEE. V was pared by 2 bases and J by 3 bases, with 12 bases between. This CDR3 has 14 amino acids. The CDR3 protein is CASSVDGENYEQYF. The CDR3 nucleotides are TGTGCCAGCAGCGTTGACGGGGAGAACTACGAGCAGTACTTC.